These 20 T cell receptor beta chains originate from one sample sequenced in a study of cytomegalovirus exposure and HLA in healthy donors. PCR involved 60 Vbeta and 13 Jbeta primers. The assay was immunoSEQ multiplex PCR, and TCRdb's table has in-frame clones only and misses some. The sample consists of around 190,000 clones, roughly 9.4% of them appearing once. What was sequenced was PBMCs. These receptors were collected from a woman younger than 45 in good health and CMV-seropositive.

The chain joins TRBV7-6 to TRBJ2-7; perhaps TRBD1 as D (5 bases). This CDR3 is 15 amino acids long. Trimming left V 5 bases short and J 2 bases short, with 16 bases between. Germline-derived CDR1 and CDR2 are SGHVS and FNYEAQ. CDR3 nucleotides: TGTGCCAGCAGCGCGCGGAAGGGGTATGCCTACGAGCAGTACTTC. This translates into CASSARKGYAYEQYF.

The chain has TRBV7-2 and TRBJ2-3, with 11 bases matching TRBD2. This CDR3 contains 16 residues. With V trimmed by 3 bases and J by 2 bases, 4 bases remained unmatched. From germline, CDR1 is SGHTA and CDR2 FQGNSA. The CDR3 DNA reads TGTGCCAGCAGCTTGCGACTAGCGGGATCCACAGATACGCAGTATTTT. Its protein is CASSLRLAGSTDTQYF.

This clone occurred a few times. V is TRBV7-2 and J is TRBJ2-5; TRBD1 agrees at 7 bases. The germline CDR1 and CDR2 sequences are SGHTA and FQGNSA. The CDR3 runs 14 residues. The ends lost 1 base at V and 5 bases at J; junction bases unmatched: 4. The CDR3 protein is CASSLVTGPETQYF. The CDR3 nucleotides read TGTGCCAGCAGCTTAGTGACAGGGCCGGAGACCCAGTACTTC.

The table lists this clone with a few counts. The CDR3 loop is CASSFVQGAYEQYF. CDR3 nucleotide sequence: TGTGCCAGCAGTTTCGTTCAGGGGGCTTACGAGCAGTACTTC. The chain has TRBV27 and TRBJ2-7; 8 bases map to TRBD1. This CDR3 has 14 amino acids. V gave up 3 bases and J gave up 4 bases; unmatched junction bases: 5. CDR1 MNHEY and CDR2 SMNVEV come from the germline V gene (reference sequence).

This chain joins TRBV11-2 and TRBJ2-3, with a tentative D call TRBD2 (6 bases). This CDR3 has 13 residues. Trimming shortened V by 1 base and J by 5 bases, and 7 bases separated the two germline ends. The germline CDR1 and CDR2 sequences are SGHAT and FQNNGV. DNA of the CDR3: TGTGCCAGCAGCTTAGGAGCGGGAGATACGCAGTATTTT. It encodes CASSLGAGDTQYF.

CDR3: CASSFPDRGLFEQFF. CDR3 coding DNA: TGTGCCAGCAGTTTTCCCGACAGGGGTCTTTTTGAGCAGTTCTTC. The V and J genes are TRBV7-2 and TRBJ2-1, with TRBD1 identical over 8 bases. The germline V gene has CDR1 SGHTA and CDR2 FQGNSA. V was pared by 6 bases and J by 9 bases, with 13 bases of the junction left unmatched. This CDR3 region has 15 residues. Using reference TRBV7-2 and TRBJ2-1 for the parts outside the CDR3, the full variable domain is GAGVSQSPSNKVTEKGKDVELRCDPISGHTALYWYRQSLGQGLEFLIYFQGNSAPDKSGLPSDRFSAERTGGSVSTLTIQRTQQEDSAVYLCASSFPDRGLFEQFFGPGTRLTVL.

This clone was detected a few times. The chain couples TRBV5-6 to TRBJ2-5, with a weak D call TRBD2 (6 bases). This CDR3 spans 15 amino acids. V dropped 1 base and J dropped 5 bases, with 15 bases sitting between them. Germline V gene sequence: CDR1 SGHDT, CDR2 YYEEEE. The CDR3 nucleotides read TGTGCCAGCAGCTTGTCAGGGACGGGACTGGAGACCCAGTACTTC. Amino acid sequence: CASSLSGTGLETQYF.

This clone has only a few counts. V is TRBV2 and J is TRBJ2-5; D perhaps matches TRBD2 (6 bases). CDR1 and CDR2 from the germline V gene are SNHLY and FYNNEI. The ends were cut back, 7 bases at V and 4 bases at J, with 7 bases in the middle. This CDR3 region has 11 residues. CDR3 DNA sequence: TGTGCCAGCAAGGAGGGAGAGACCCAGTACTTC. Its translation is CASKEGETQYF.

This clone was detected once. The J gene is TRBJ1-2, the V gene TRBV2; no definite D call. The ends were cut back, 7 bases at V and 8 bases at J, with 23 bases in the middle. CDR1 and CDR2 (germline): SNHLY, FYNNEI. The CDR3 totals 15 residues. Here the CDR3 DNA reads TGTGCCAGCATTCCCAGAGGGAGGCCCCGTAGCGGCTACACCTTC. Its protein product is CASIPRGRPRSGYTF. The whole variable domain, filled in from reference TRBV2 and TRBJ1-2, reads EPEVTQTPSHQVTQMGQEVILRCVPISNHLYFYWYRQILGQKVEFLVSFYNNEISEKSEIFDDQFSVERPDGSNFTLKIRSTKLEDSAMYFCASIPRGRPRSGYTFGSGTRLTVV.

This clone appeared a few times. J is TRBJ2-2 and V is TRBV7-2, with 7 bases identical to TRBD2. Germline V lookup: CDR1 SGHTA, CDR2 FQGNSA. The J segment lost 5 bases and the V segment lost 3 bases, leaving 6 bases of the junction unmatched. The CDR3 has 15 residues. In DNA, the CDR3 is TGTGCCAGCAGCTTTCGGACTAGAGGGACCGGGGAGCTGTTTTTT. Its protein product is CASSFRTRGTGELFF.

This clone was counted a few times. This chain connects TRBV4-1 to TRBJ1-1, with 8 positions matching TRBD1. Germline CDR1 MGHRA, CDR2 YSYEKL. The CDR3 length is 14 residues. J lost 5 bases, V lost 3 bases, and 5 bases had no gene match. CDR3 amino acids: CASSHPDRATEAFF. In DNA, the CDR3 is TGCGCCAGCAGCCATCCGGACAGGGCAACTGAAGCTTTCTTT.

The chain couples TRBV5-1 to TRBJ2-1; the D gene is possibly TRBD1 (7 bases). The CDR3 has 15 amino acids. V lost 2 bases and J lost 7, with 16 bases in between. Germline CDR1 is SGHRS and CDR2 is YFSETQ. CDR3 sequence (DNA): TGCGCCAGCAGCTTTGCGTCAGGGGGGACGAATGAGCAGTTCTTC. As protein: CASSFASGGTNEQFF.

Only a few counts were recorded for this clone. The V call is TRBV11-2, the J call TRBJ2-3; 9 bases fit TRBD1. The CDR3 spans 16 residues. V lost 4 bases to trimming and J lost 3 bases; unmatched junction nucleotides: 8. Germline V gene sequence: CDR1 SGHAT, CDR2 FQNNGV. The CDR3 region is CASSSFTGGGTDTQYF. CDR3 nucleotides: TGTGCCAGCAGCTCTTTTACAGGGGGCGGGACAGATACGCAGTATTTT.

This clone has just a few counts. The chain is built from TRBV4-2 and TRBJ1-5; no reliable D call. CDR1 and CDR2 from the germline V gene are LGHNA and YNFKEQ. CDR3 length: 15 residues. Trimming shortened V by 0 bases and J by 2 bases, and 8 bases separated the two germline ends. CDR3 amino acids: CASSQDIGGNQPQHF. The CDR3 coding sequence is TGTGCCAGCAGCCAAGATATCGGGGGCAATCAGCCCCAGCATTTT.

This chain connects TRBV19 to TRBJ1-2; 10 bases line up with TRBD1. V shed 7 bases, J shed 4 bases, and the junction held 9 bases outside the gene matches. CDR1 and CDR2 (germline): LNHDA, SQIVND (reference sequence). This CDR3 is built from 15 residues. CDR3 residues: CASTHDRGQVYGYTF. CDR3 bases: TGTGCCAGTACCCACGACAGGGGGCAGGTCTATGGCTACACCTTC.

This clone was counted a few times. The genes are TRBV2 and TRBJ2-6; TRBD1 might be the D (5 bases). Germline V lookup: CDR1 SNHLY, CDR2 FYNNEI. CDR3 length: 15 residues. V gave up 5 bases and J gave up 0 bases, with 8 bases separating them. CDR3 sequence (DNA): TGTGCCAGCAGTCAGACAGCCTCTGGGGCCAACGTCCTGACTTTC. Protein sequence: CASSQTASGANVLTF.

This clone showed up just a few times. The V and J genes are TRBV7-9 and TRBJ2-7, with 9 bases fitting TRBD1. The CDR3 runs to 13 residues. Trimming took 4 bases from V and 6 from J; bases not matched to a gene: 4. Germline loops: CDR1 SEHNR, CDR2 FQNEAQ (reference sequence). The CDR3 nucleotides are TGTGCCAGCAGCTGGGACAGGGTTTCCGAGCAGTACTTC. Amino acid sequence: CASSWDRVSEQYF.

V gene TRBV11-1 combines with J gene TRBJ1-2; TRBD1 matches at 8 bases. With V trimmed by 4 bases and J by 3 bases, 4 bases remained unmatched. In germline, CDR1 is SGHAT, CDR2 FQDESV (reference sequence). The CDR3 is 14 residues long. CDR3 nucleotides: TGTGCCAGCAGCTCCAGGACAGGGTACTATGGCTACACCTTC. Translated: CASSSRTGYYGYTF.

This clone was counted a few times. The rearrangement uses TRBV6-1 and TRBJ2-1; perhaps TRBD2 as D (6 bases). Between the trimmed V and J ends, which lost 1 base and 0 bases, there was a span of 10 bases. Germline V gives CDR1 MNHNS, CDR2 SASEGT. The CDR3 is 16 residues long. CDR3 sequence (DNA): TGTGCCAGCAGTGAAGGGTCCGGGAGCTCCTACAATGAGCAGTTCTTC. Amino acids: CASSEGSGSSYNEQFF.

The CDR3 loop reads CASSPRGGVTNEKLFF. The CDR3 nucleotides read TGTGCCAGCAGCCCCCGGGGAGGGGTTACTAATGAAAAACTGTTTTTT. This chain uses TRBV9 with TRBJ1-4; D is possibly TRBD1 (5 bases). Trimming took off 4 bases at V and 2 bases at J, with 15 bases between the two ends. Germline assignment: CDR1 SGDLS and CDR2 YYNGEE. The length of the CDR3 is 16 residues.